The clone carrying this TCR beta chain occurred a few times. What it binds is not known. Prepared TCR beta cDNA libraries contained unique molecular identifiers. T cells numbering about 1 to 11 million yielded some 500,000 cDNA molecules. TCRdb recomputed calls from the PCR reads with MiXCR, one row per CDR3 protein. The data contain more than 500,000 distinct CDR3 sequences, 30% to 40% of them singletons. This entry is derived from a study of post-analysis software for immune sequencing data. Study at large: As for disease course, relapsing-remitting, secondary progressive and progressive-relapsing multiple sclerosis were all included. Broader study findings: Versus controls, multiple sclerosis patients showed significantly lower diversity (normalized Chao1). Controls had lower frequencies than patients of 4 or 5 TRBV segments, which included TRBV5-6, TRBV5-1 and TRBV20-1. Samples made in the same batch grouped tightly together by F measure.

Germline-derived CDR1 and CDR2 are LNHNV and YYDKDF (reference sequence). V was clipped by 5 bases and J by 2 bases, with 11 bases between them. This CDR3 is 14 amino acids long. This chain uses TRBV15 with TRBJ2-3; maybe TRBD1 (6 bases). Material: blood. The origin of this receptor is a girl aged 2 to 17 with multiple sclerosis. CDR3 sequence reads: CATSGWTVTDTQYF. The CDR3 nucleotides are TGTGCCACCAGCGGCTGGACAGTCACAGATACGCAGTATTTT.